The sequence of this T cell receptor (beta chain) was determined in a study of blood T cell repertoires in COVID-19 (dated by TCRdb to between 2020 and 2021). With respect to the entire study: The collaborator samples originated in the United States, Italy and Spain and spanned the acute and convalescent phases of COVID-19. Sample metadata almost always included a de-identified subject ID, COVID-19 status, age in years and sex. Subjects who had been exposed to COVID-19, were actively infected with it, or had recovered from it provided the deeply sampled blood TCRbeta repertoires that made up the dataset. The repertoires were made available in a free public database intended to serve as a resource for research on the immune response to SARS-CoV-2. Samples were obtained from the ongoing ImmuneRACE study (first 160 participants) and from 1,200 or so subjects provided by 6 global collaborators. HLA class I and class II types, where available, came from metadata supplied by the sample provider rather than from assay-based typing. The material from the prospective study consisted of cDNA or gDNA derived from T cells, B-cell-depleted T cells, or PBMCs. What the work shows at the level of the full study, not this receptor alone: The quantity of clinical and demographic metadata differed by source and by participant and was supplied without curation.

TCRbeta CDR3 regions were amplified from genomic DNA using the immunoSEQ Assay, a bias-controlled multiplex PCR. In the original analysis: Nucleated cell counts per sample were estimated from amplification of reference gene primers within the assay. Sequence reads were collapsed and filtered to measure the absolute abundance of every unique TCRbeta CDR3 rearrangement. For each sample, productive Simpson clonality was calculated as the square root of Simpson's diversity index across productive rearrangements. TCRdb re-hosts the immuneACCESS table, in-frame sequences only. Its copies lack some clones; in the studies checked, an unresolved V gene accounts for under half of them, and the cause for the rest is not known. That table furnishes V, J and clone size, whereas the DNA furnished D and trimming. This sample comprises 180,000 or so clones, about nine tenths of them detected only once. Of the sample, 1.6% is held by the ten largest clones.

Each collaborating institution followed its own protocols to collect whole blood in K2EDTA tubes. For TCRbeta analysis, collaborators shipped samples as frozen whole blood, isolated PBMCs, or DNA extracted from either of those sample types. To note about this clone: The antigen it binds to is not known. Base qualities are missing; no much larger clone stands one base away.

From the cysteine up to the phenylalanine, the CDR3 has a length of 12 residues. The retained sequence is limited to the CDR3, 36 bases, with the frame set at the first base. Trimming removed 5 bases from V and 11 bases from J; the gene matches leave 8 bases unexplained. For CDR1 and CDR2, the germline V gene (reference sequence) lists GTSNPN and SVGIG. The chain was built from TRBV30 and TRBJ1-1, with TRBD1 matching 10 junction bases. Source material: peripheral blood. The TCR originated in a woman between 45 and 65 years old with acute or convalescent COVID-19. The CDR3 here reads CAWFIPGQGAFF. At the DNA level, the sequence is TGTGCCTGGTTCATCCCGGGACAGGGGGCTTTCTTT.